This T cell receptor (beta chain) is from a study of CD8+ T cells in alopecia areata (dated by TCRdb to the late 2010s). Broadly, across the study: Treated patients were enrolled in an open-label pilot trial of oral tofacitinib at 5 to 10 mg twice daily for moderate-to-severe alopecia areata. High-throughput TCRbeta sequencing was used to examine T cell clonal expansion in alopecia areata in both the C3H/HeJ mouse model and human patients. In humans, TCRbeta sequencing was performed on scalp tissue and on sorted CD4+ and CD8+ peripheral blood T cells from healthy controls and from patients with patchy or totalis/universalis alopecia areata. Biopsies were taken from tofacitinib-treated patients at baseline and again at 4 and 24 weeks into treatment, and several of those patients also had a later scalp biopsy. TCRbeta CDR3 regions were amplified by immunoSEQ multiplex PCR with 35 Vbeta forward and 13 Jbeta reverse primers. RNA was extracted with the PAXgene miRNA kit for fixed scalp, the miRNeasy kit for PBMCs, and the RNeasy kit for mouse skin. Patients received tofacitinib for 6 to 18 months and were then followed off drug for 6 months to check for delayed response and recurrence. Scalp clonality was compared among normal scalp (n=4), patchy alopecia areata scalp (n=8), and alopecia totalis/universalis scalp (n=8). What the authors observed across the whole study: Unlike mouse skin, where gammadelta T cells dominate, normal human skin contains resident alphabeta T cells that get sequenced too, which complicates analysis of the scalp TCR repertoire. TCR sequences shared between patients were less clear than in mice, possibly partly because of HLA diversity in the patient population. Lesional scalp, especially in alopecia totalis/universalis, showed higher clonality and more expanded CD8+ clones than normal scalp, suggesting antigenic drive.

Via the germline V gene, CDR1 is SQVTM and CDR2 ANQGSEA. The CDR3 spans 16 residues, from the cysteine through the phenylalanine. Only the CDR3 DNA stays, 48 bases, in frame from base 1. V is cut by 4 bases and J by 0 bases, and the space between the germline ends is 13 bases. The library was built by means of the immunoSEQ multiplex PCR assay. RNA was extracted from all samples and reverse transcribed into cDNA as template for TCR sequencing. First-strand cDNA was synthesized using SuperScript III with a 2:1 mix of oligo-dT and random hexamers. A synthetic immune receptor repertoire was used to gauge amplification bias, and whatever bias remained was removed computationally. As for the original processing: Raw reads were preprocessed to remove errors, and CDR3 was defined according to IMGT conventions as the region from the conserved cysteine to phenylalanine. To get clonality, Shannon entropy was normalized by log2 of the number of productive unique TCRs and the result was subtracted from 1. Whether scalp clones were CD4 or CD8 was inferred by matching scalp TCRbeta sequences against CD4 and CD8 repertoires sorted from blood. TCRdb carries this immuneACCESS record with in-frame sequences only. Its versions omit some clonotypes, under half of them owing to an unresolved V gene in the studies checked, with the rest unexplained. V, J and clone size derive from that table, while D and trimming were established from the DNA sequence. This sample gives 140,000 to 150,000 clones in total; approximately 50% of them show up just once. The ten biggest clones cover 0.95% to 1% of the sample.

This specimen's time point label, per the study, means: baseline before oral tofacitinib. From alopecia areata patients, peripheral blood was collected along with lesional scalp punch biopsies. PBMCs were isolated by density centrifugation and stained for CD3, CD4 and CD8, after which CD4+ and CD8+ T cells were sorted on a FACSAria. In this sample, this clone turned up once. The target of this receptor is not known. Qualities for individual bases were not recorded, and no much larger clone is one base off. The sequence links TRBV29-1 to TRBJ2-6; D gene: possibly TRBD1, on 5 matching bases. The receptor comes from a human donor with alopecia areata. The sequenced sample was CD4+ T cells sorted from blood, obtained at week 0. The CDR3 loop reads CSVGTGPYSGANVLTF. The nucleotide sequence is TGCAGCGTTGGTACAGGCCCCTACTCTGGGGCCAACGTCCTGACTTTC.